This record looks at one T cell receptor (beta chain) sequence and its context. Its antigen remains unknown. The data belong to a study of cytomegalovirus exposure and HLA in healthy donors. TCRdb's copy holds only in-frame clones and misses some; the assay was immunoSEQ multiplex PCR. The sample yields around 350,000 clones, 75% to 90% seen once. The CDR3 length is 16 residues. Germline V gene lookup returns CDR1 SGHVS and CDR2 FNYEAQ. V shed 1 base and J 7 bases; nucleotides not matched to a gene: 9. Broader study findings: The CMV antigen specificity of three CMV-associated chains was confirmed through in vitro analysis. The tendency of first-cohort TCR clusters to co-occur in the 90 to 150 validation repertoires was the finding of a later analysis.

The V and J genes are TRBV7-6 and TRBJ2-1; 8 bases agree with TRBD2. The sample consisted of PBMCs. This sequence was found in a woman aged 18-29 years in good health and CMV-seronegative. DNA of the CDR3: TGTGCCAGCAGCTTAGTGGCTAGCGGGTGGGGTAATGAGCAGTTCTTC. Its translation is CASSLVASGWGNEQFF.